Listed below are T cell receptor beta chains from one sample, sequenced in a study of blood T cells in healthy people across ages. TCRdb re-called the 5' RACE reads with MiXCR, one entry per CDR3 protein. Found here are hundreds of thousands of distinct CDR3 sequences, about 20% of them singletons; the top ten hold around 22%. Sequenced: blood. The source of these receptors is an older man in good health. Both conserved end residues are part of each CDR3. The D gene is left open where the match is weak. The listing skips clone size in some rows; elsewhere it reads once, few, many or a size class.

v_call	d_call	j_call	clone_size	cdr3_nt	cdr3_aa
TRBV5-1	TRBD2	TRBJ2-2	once	TGCGCCAGCAGCTTTAGCAGCGGGGGAAGCACCGGGGAGCTGTTTTTT	CASSFSSGGSTGELFF
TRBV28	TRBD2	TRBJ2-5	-	TGTGCCAGCAGCCCTCCGGGATCCGGGGAGGGGGAGACCCAGTACTTC	CASSPPGSGEGETQYF
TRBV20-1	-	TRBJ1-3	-	TGCAGTGCTAGGGCCAGGACGGGAGGAAACACCATATATTTT	CSARARTGGNTIYF
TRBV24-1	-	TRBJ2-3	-	TGTGCCACCAGTGATCCGCAGGGAGAGGACACAGATACGCAGTATTTT	CATSDPQGEDTDTQYF
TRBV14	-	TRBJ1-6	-	TGTGCCAGCAGCCTCACGGGGTCAAGTTCACCCCTCCACTTT	CASSLTGSSSPLHF
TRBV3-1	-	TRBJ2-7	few	TGTGCCAGCAGCCAAGGCAGACAGCCACACTACGAGCAGTACTTC	CASSQGRQPHYEQYF
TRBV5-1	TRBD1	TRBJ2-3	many	TGTGCCAGCAGCTTGGGGACAGACACAGATACGCAGTATTTT	CASSLGTDTDTQYF
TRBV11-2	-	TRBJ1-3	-	TGTGCCAGCAGCGCCCTCGAGATCTCTGGAAACACCATATATTTT	CASSALEISGNTIYF
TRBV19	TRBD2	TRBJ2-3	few	TGTGCCAGTAGTCCCCTAGCGGGAGGTTCAGATACGCAGTATTTT	CASSPLAGGSDTQYF
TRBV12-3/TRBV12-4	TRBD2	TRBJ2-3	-	TGTGCCAGCAGTTTCAGACTAGCGGGGCGGGGAGATACGCAGTATTTT	CASSFRLAGRGDTQYF
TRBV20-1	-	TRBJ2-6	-	TGCAGTGCTATCGTTCTTCCCGGGGCCAACGTCCCGACTTTC	CSAIVLPGANVPTF
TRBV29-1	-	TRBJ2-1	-	TGCAGCGTTGAAGGGGAGCCGGGTGGAAAATACAATGAGCAGTTCTTC	CSVEGEPGGKYNEQFF
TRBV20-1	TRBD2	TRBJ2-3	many	TGCAGTGCAAAGCGGGAGAGCACAGATACGCAGTATTTT	CSAKRESTDTQYF
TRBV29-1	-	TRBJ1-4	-	TGCAGTTGTGGGCAGGGGTTCGAAAAACTGTTTTTT	CSCGQGFEKLFF
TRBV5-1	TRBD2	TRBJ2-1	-	TGCGCCAGCAGCACGGGGACTAGCGGGAGGGGATACAATGAGCAGTTCTTC	CASSTGTSGRGYNEQFF
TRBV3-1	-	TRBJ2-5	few	TGTGCCAGCAGCCAGAGATGGCAGAAAGAGACCCAGTACTTC	CASSQRWQKETQYF
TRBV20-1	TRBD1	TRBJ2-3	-	TGCAGTGCTGGACAGGGGGATACGCAGTATTTT	CSAGQGDTQYF
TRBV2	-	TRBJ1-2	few	TGTGCCAGCAATGGTGGGGCCCACTATGGCTACACCTTC	CASNGGAHYGYTF
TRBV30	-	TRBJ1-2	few	TGTGCCTGGAGTGGAGGGGATCCCAACTATGGCTACACCTTC	CAWSGGDPNYGYTF
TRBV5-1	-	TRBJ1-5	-	TGCGCCAGCAGCTTACAGGGTTCGGGCAATCAGCCCCAGCATTTT	CASSLQGSGNQPQHF
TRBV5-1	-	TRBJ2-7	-	TGCGCCAGCAGCAGTCCTCCCTACGAGCAGTACTTC	CASSSPPYEQYF
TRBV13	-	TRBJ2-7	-	TGTGCCAGCAGCTTAGGGATAACCTTCAACGAGCAGTACTTC	CASSLGITFNEQYF
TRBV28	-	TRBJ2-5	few	TGTGCCAGCAGTACCGGGACCTCGGGCGAGACCCAGTACTTC	CASSTGTSGETQYF
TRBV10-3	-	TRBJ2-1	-	TGTGCCATCGGGTCGGATGAGCAGTTCTTC	CAIGSDEQFF
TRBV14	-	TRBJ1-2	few	TGTGCCAGCAGCCTCGGCCTGTCCTATGGCTACACCTTC	CASSLGLSYGYTF
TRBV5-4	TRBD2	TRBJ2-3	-	TGTGCCAGCAGCCCCCACGGGGGGGGAGATACGCAGTATTTT	CASSPHGGGDTQYF
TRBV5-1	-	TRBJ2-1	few	TGCGCCAGCAGTCTGTCCGTCAGGGACAATGAGCAGTTCTTC	CASSLSVRDNEQFF
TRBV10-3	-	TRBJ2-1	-	TGTGCCATCGGGCCGCTAGCGAACACCTACAATGAGCAGTTCTTC	CAIGPLANTYNEQFF
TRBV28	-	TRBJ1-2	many	TGTGCCAGCAGTTTCGTACAGTTCGGATATGGCTACACCTTC	CASSFVQFGYGYTF
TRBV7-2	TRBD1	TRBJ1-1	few	TGTGCCAGCAGCTCTCGGACAGGTCGAAACACTGAAGCTTTCTTT	CASSSRTGRNTEAFF
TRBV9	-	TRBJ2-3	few	TGTGCCAGCAGCGTAGGATGGGGGAGAGGAGATACGCAGTATTTT	CASSVGWGRGDTQYF
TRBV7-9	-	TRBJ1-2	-	TGTGCCAGCAGCTTAGCGGCCCTCTATGGCTACACCTTC	CASSLAALYGYTF
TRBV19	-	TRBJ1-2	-	TGTGCCAGCCGGGACCGCTCGGATAGGGGCTACACCTTC	CASRDRSDRGYTF
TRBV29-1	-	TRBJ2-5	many	TGCAGCGTTGACAAAGAGACCCAGTACTTC	CSVDKETQYF
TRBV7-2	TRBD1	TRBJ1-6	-	TGTGCCAGCAGCCGAGACAGGGGCGGGTCCTATAATTCACCCCTCCACTTT	CASSRDRGGSYNSPLHF
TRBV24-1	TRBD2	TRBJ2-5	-	TGTGCCACCAGTGATTTCCCGGGACTAGCCCAAGAGACCCAGTACTTC	CATSDFPGLAQETQYF
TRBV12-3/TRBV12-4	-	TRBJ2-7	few	TGTGCCAGCAATTGGGCCCGAGCTTGGGAGCAGTACTTC	CASNWARAWEQYF
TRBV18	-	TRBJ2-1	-	TGTGCCAGCTCACCGGTGAGCTCCTACAATGAGCAGTTCTTC	CASSPVSSYNEQFF
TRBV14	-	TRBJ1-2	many	TGTGCCAGCAGCCAAGGGCGGGGACGGAGATACTATGGCTACACCTTC	CASSQGRGRRYYGYTF
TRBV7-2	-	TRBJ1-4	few	TGTGCCAGCAGCGAGAAACAAGGGGAAAAACTGTTTTTT	CASSEKQGEKLFF
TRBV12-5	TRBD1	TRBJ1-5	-	TGTGCTAGTGTTCGGGACAGCCTCGCCAATCAGCCCCAGCATTTT	CASVRDSLANQPQHF
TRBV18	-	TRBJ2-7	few	TGTGCCAGCCGGACCACCCTCTCCTACGAGCAGTACTTC	CASRTTLSYEQYF
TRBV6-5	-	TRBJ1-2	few	TGTGCCAGCAGTTTATCGGGGGTCCATGGCTACACCTTC	CASSLSGVHGYTF
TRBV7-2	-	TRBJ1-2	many	TGTGCCAGCAGCTCCTTTGCGGGGCCCCGAGGAGGCTACACCTTC	CASSSFAGPRGGYTF
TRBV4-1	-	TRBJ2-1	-	TGCGCCAGCAGCCAACCGACTAGAAAGGTCACCAATGAGCAGTTCTTC	CASSQPTRKVTNEQFF
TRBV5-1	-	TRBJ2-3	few	TGCGCCAGCAGCTTGGCCGGTCCCCCAGATACGCAGTATTTT	CASSLAGPPDTQYF
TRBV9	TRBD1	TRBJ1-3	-	TGTGCCAGCAGCGTAACTTCGACAGGGGCTGGAAACACCATATATTTT	CASSVTSTGAGNTIYF
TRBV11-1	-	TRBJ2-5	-	TGTGCCAGCAGCCCCCGGTGGAAAGAGACCCAGTACTTC	CASSPRWKETQYF
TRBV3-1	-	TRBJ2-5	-	TGTGCCAGCAGCCATCTACAAGAGACCCAGTACTTC	CASSHLQETQYF
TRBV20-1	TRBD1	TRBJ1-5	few	TGCAGTGCTAGGGGGACAGCCTATCAGCCCCAGCATTTT	CSARGTAYQPQHF
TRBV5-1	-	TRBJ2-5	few	TGCGCCAGCAGCGAGGAAAGACCCCAAGAGACCCAGTACTTC	CASSEERPQETQYF
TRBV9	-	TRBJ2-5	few	TGTGCCAGCAGCGTAGGGGAGTGGTCCCGGGAGACCCAGTACTTC	CASSVGEWSRETQYF
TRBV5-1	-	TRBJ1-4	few	TGCGCCAGCAGCTTGGGACAGAGCACTAATGAAAAACTGTTTTTT	CASSLGQSTNEKLFF
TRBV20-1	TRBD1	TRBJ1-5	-	TGCAGTGCTAGATCAGAGGGGGCCCAACAGCCCCAGCATTTT	CSARSEGAQQPQHF
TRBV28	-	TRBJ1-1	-	TGTGCCAGCACAGGGCAGCCCATCAACACTGAAGCTTTCTTT	CASTGQPINTEAFF
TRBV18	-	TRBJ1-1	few	TGTGCCAGCTCCACTGCAGGGGCTCACACTGAAGCTTTCTTT	CASSTAGAHTEAFF
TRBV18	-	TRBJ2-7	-	TGTGCCAGCTCACCAGGGCTAGGGGCTTCGGGGGAGCAGTACTTC	CASSPGLGASGEQYF